This TCR beta chain derives from a study of T cell responses to AZD1222 COVID-19 vaccine. This CDR3 comprises 14 residues. V lost 7 bases and J lost 2, with 14 bases in between. Germline V lookup: CDR1 MNHEY, CDR2 SMNVEV (reference sequence). Method: immunoSEQ multiplex PCR; TCRdb's copy keeps in-frame clones and lacks some. Seen here are some 180,000 clones, 92% observed once, and the top ten hold roughly 2%. This TCR was recovered from an adult who received the AZD1222 COVID-19 vaccine. Sample: peripheral blood, taken 28 days after the second AZD1222 dose. The chain recombines TRBV27 with TRBJ1-2; TRBD1 is a possible D gene (5 bases). CDR3 residues: CASTPGGFNYGYTF. The CDR3 DNA is TGTGCCAGCACCCCGGGGGGTTTCAACTATGGCTACACCTTC.